This is a list of T cell receptor beta chains from one sample in a study of CD4 T cells in relation to SARS-CoV-2 and coronaviruses. The data were produced by immunoSEQ multiplex PCR, yet TCRdb's version contains in-frame clones alone and is incomplete. Of roughly 20,000 clones listed, 74% were seen once; the top ten hold over 10%. Antigen specificity for these receptors is unknown. Sequencing was carried out using CD4+ T cells from PBMCs, cultured in vitro. The origin of the receptors is a human donor in good health. CDR3s include the opening cysteine and the closing phenylalanine or tryptophan. The order of the fields is CDR3 protein, clone size, D gene, V gene. The D gene is left open where the match is weak. Some rows have no size entry. The others give once, few or many, or a class for an expanded clone.

cdr3_aa: CASTTGVAEAFF; clone_size: .; d_call: TRBD1; v_call: TRBV12-3/TRBV12-4
cdr3_aa: CASTPGQADQPQHF; clone_size: .; d_call: TRBD1; v_call: TRBV19
cdr3_aa: CASSKTPGAENEQFF; clone_size: .; d_call: .; v_call: TRBV6-6
cdr3_aa: CASSLEPRNYEQYF; clone_size: .; d_call: .; v_call: TRBV7-9
cdr3_aa: CASSILATLAKNIQYF; clone_size: few; d_call: .; v_call: TRBV19
cdr3_aa: CAWSAETGRSNQPQHF; clone_size: .; d_call: TRBD1; v_call: TRBV30
cdr3_aa: CASTSSLSTEAFF; clone_size: .; d_call: .; v_call: TRBV6-5
cdr3_aa: CASSYEGVLEQYF; clone_size: once; d_call: .; v_call: TRBV11-2
cdr3_aa: CASSLGQTVRTDTQYF; clone_size: .; d_call: .; v_call: TRBV5-4
cdr3_aa: CASRQTGSEQYF; clone_size: once; d_call: .; v_call: TRBV6-1
cdr3_aa: CAWSVRRGNQPQHF; clone_size: medium-sized; d_call: .; v_call: TRBV30
cdr3_aa: CASSYSAAANTGELFF; clone_size: .; d_call: .; v_call: TRBV6-5
cdr3_aa: CAWMAGVSEAFF; clone_size: .; d_call: .; v_call: TRBV30
cdr3_aa: CASSRRGLAGGDEQFF; clone_size: few; d_call: TRBD2; v_call: TRBV11-3
cdr3_aa: CASSGTGSGNTIYF; clone_size: .; d_call: .; v_call: TRBV19
cdr3_aa: CASSLTPSSGPSSYNEQFF; clone_size: .; d_call: TRBD2; v_call: TRBV3-1/TRBV3-2
cdr3_aa: CASSSGSTNEKLFF; clone_size: .; d_call: .; v_call: TRBV28
cdr3_aa: CASSLEGQAYVGQYF; clone_size: .; d_call: TRBD1; v_call: TRBV5-1
cdr3_aa: CSASPGTGITNEQFF; clone_size: .; d_call: TRBD1; v_call: TRBV20-1
cdr3_aa: CATSRDVGETQYF; clone_size: .; d_call: .; v_call: TRBV15
cdr3_aa: CASGGNYGYTF; clone_size: .; d_call: .; v_call: TRBV25-1
cdr3_aa: CASMANYGYTF; clone_size: .; d_call: .; v_call: TRBV19
cdr3_aa: CASSQELIVNTGELFF; clone_size: .; d_call: .; v_call: TRBV3-1/TRBV3-2
cdr3_aa: CASSPTTTGVQETQYF; clone_size: once; d_call: .; v_call: TRBV5-1
cdr3_aa: CAIQWQRARDTQYF; clone_size: .; d_call: .; v_call: TRBV6-5
cdr3_aa: CASSLGGTGGPSEKLFF; clone_size: few; d_call: TRBD1; v_call: TRBV5-1
cdr3_aa: CASSQSIRAGANVLTF; clone_size: .; d_call: .; v_call: TRBV23-1
cdr3_aa: CAISESASGSTDTQYF; clone_size: .; d_call: TRBD2; v_call: TRBV10-3
cdr3_aa: CASSLGSNQPQHF; clone_size: few; d_call: .; v_call: TRBV11-2
cdr3_aa: CASSLTKGDEQFF; clone_size: .; d_call: .; v_call: TRBV7-3
cdr3_aa: CASSPFGTEAFF; clone_size: .; d_call: .; v_call: TRBV6-6
cdr3_aa: CASSEASSGRHEQYF; clone_size: .; d_call: TRBD2; v_call: TRBV6-1
cdr3_aa: CASRPDRGNQPQHF; clone_size: once; d_call: TRBD1; v_call: TRBV2
cdr3_aa: CASSDPAGQSYGYTF; clone_size: .; d_call: .; v_call: TRBV7-9
cdr3_aa: CASSLGQSDEAFF; clone_size: .; d_call: .; v_call: TRBV11-3
cdr3_aa: CSASFRERSYNEQFF; clone_size: .; d_call: .; v_call: TRBV20-1
cdr3_aa: CASSPGLITEAFF; clone_size: .; d_call: .; v_call: TRBV18
cdr3_aa: CAWNSKSNQPQHF; clone_size: .; d_call: .; v_call: TRBV30
cdr3_aa: CAISESDRGGTEAFF; clone_size: few; d_call: TRBD1; v_call: TRBV10-3
cdr3_aa: CASKTLAGGETQYF; clone_size: .; d_call: TRBD2; v_call: TRBV27
cdr3_aa: CASSAAGGNNEQFF; clone_size: few; d_call: TRBD2; v_call: TRBV2
cdr3_aa: CASRSYRGCNQPQHF; clone_size: .; d_call: TRBD1; v_call: TRBV10-1
cdr3_aa: CASSDRGVGYGYTF; clone_size: .; d_call: TRBD1; v_call: TRBV2
cdr3_aa: CASSGLAGNHEQYF; clone_size: .; d_call: TRBD2; v_call: TRBV19
cdr3_aa: CASSRDGPDTQYF; clone_size: few; d_call: .; v_call: TRBV5-1
cdr3_aa: CASSGDTGLLSGNTIYF; clone_size: .; d_call: .; v_call: TRBV18
cdr3_aa: CASSQSPGGYEQYF; clone_size: .; d_call: TRBD2; v_call: TRBV4-2
cdr3_aa: CASTKDTSGNYEQYF; clone_size: few; d_call: TRBD2; v_call: TRBV5-1
cdr3_aa: CASRKTSGPNTGELFF; clone_size: .; d_call: TRBD2; v_call: TRBV5-1
cdr3_aa: CASSSSGSLYEQYF; clone_size: .; d_call: .; v_call: TRBV6-6
cdr3_aa: CASRSTQGVANTGELFF; clone_size: .; d_call: TRBD1; v_call: TRBV28
cdr3_aa: CASRSTHISGNTIYF; clone_size: few; d_call: .; v_call: TRBV2
cdr3_aa: CASSQDRNEQFF; clone_size: .; d_call: .; v_call: TRBV3-1/TRBV3-2